These 16 T cell receptor beta chains share one sample of origin, sequenced in a study of T cell clones after liver transplantation. Profiled with immunoSEQ multiplex PCR; TCRdb holds only in-frame clones, not every one. The profile shows about 120,000 clones, approximately 90% of them singletons. The sequencing here drew on CD4+ T cells from blood, taken 12 months after liver transplant. These receptors were collected from a human patient who received a liver transplant. Part of the T cells may come from the graft donor.

The genes are TRBV29-1 and TRBJ1-5; D may be TRBD1 (6 bases). This CDR3 spans 14 amino acids. Per the germline V gene, CDR1 is SQVTM and CDR2 is ANQGSEA. Trimming pared 6 bases from V and 0 bases from J, leaving 12 bases between. The CDR3 DNA follows: TGCAGCGTCAGGGGAGACAGTAGCAATCAGCCCCAGCATTTT. Its translation is CSVRGDSSNQPQHF. Based on the CDR3 plus reference TRBV29-1 and TRBJ1-5, the full variable domain is SAVISQKPSRDICQRGTSLTIQCQVDSQVTMMFWYRQQPGQSLTLIATANQGSEATYESGFVIDKFPISRPNLTFSTLTVSNMSPEDSSIYLCSVRGDSSNQPQHFGDGTRLSIL.

The chain recombines TRBV5-1 with TRBJ2-7; 8 bases are a match to TRBD2. CDR1 is SGHRS, CDR2 YFSETQ, per germline. J gave up 4 bases and V 1 base, and 10 bases lay outside the gene matches. The CDR3 length is 16 residues. The CDR3 coding sequence is TGCGCCAGCAGCTTGTCAACTAGCGGAGGGAGTTACGAGCAGTACTTC. It codes for CASSLSTSGGSYEQYF.

The chain's CDR3 is CASRSGRRSNQPQHF. The CDR3 DNA follows: TGTGCCAGCAGGTCGGGCCGACGGAGCAATCAGCCCCAGCATTTT. The chain joins TRBV6-5 to TRBJ1-5, with unresolved D. The CDR3 loop spans 15 amino acids. The germline gives CDR1 MNHEY, CDR2 SVGAGI. The V end lost 6 bases, the J end lost 1 base, and 13 bases lay between the germline ends.

This clone was picked up a small number of times. The chain has TRBV7-2 and TRBJ2-7; TRBD1 aligns across 8 bases. There are 15 residues in the CDR3. Trimming took 5 bases from V and 3 from J; bases not matched to a gene: 9. Germline V gene data show CDR1 as SGHTA and CDR2 as FQGNSA. The CDR3 spells CASSPGTGRFYEQYF. The CDR3 DNA sequence: TGTGCCAGCAGCCCCGGGACAGGTCGGTTCTACGAGCAGTACTTC.

This chain joins TRBV7-6 and TRBJ2-1; 10 bases map to TRBD2. V was pared by 1 base and J by 7 bases, with 4 bases of the junction left unmatched. CDR1 SGHVS and CDR2 FNYEAQ come from the germline V gene. This CDR3 has 15 residues. The CDR3 DNA sequence: TGTGCCAGCAGCTTAGGACTAGCGGGCCTTAATGAGCAGTTCTTC. As protein: CASSLGLAGLNEQFF.

The chain uses TRBV28 and TRBJ1-3, with D unclear. From germline, CDR1 is MDHEN and CDR2 SYDVKM. This CDR3 is 14 amino acids long. Trimming took 6 bases from V and 0 from J, leaving 9 bases between them. Here the CDR3 DNA reads TGTGCCAGCAGGGGCCTAAGCTCTGGAAACACCATATATTTT. It yields the protein CASRGLSSGNTIYF.

The rearrangement uses TRBV4-3 and TRBJ2-1; 9 nucleotides match TRBD2. CDR1 and CDR2 from the germline V gene are LGHNA and YSLEER. The V segment lost 0 bases and the J segment 12 bases; nucleotides outside the gene matches: 3. The CDR3 has 13 residues. The CDR3 sequence is CASSQERLAVQFF. CDR3 coding DNA: TGCGCCAGCAGCCAAGAACGACTAGCGGTGCAGTTCTTC.

This chain uses TRBV29-1 with TRBJ2-6; D is unresolved. The CDR3 consists of 11 residues. The V gene's germline CDR1 is SQVTM and CDR2 ANQGSEA. Trimming pared 6 bases from V and 0 bases from J, leaving 0 bases between. The CDR3 spells CSVSGANVLTF. CDR3 sequence (DNA): TGCAGCGTCTCTGGGGCCAACGTCCTGACTTTC.

This clone was counted once. The V and J genes are TRBV19 and TRBJ2-7; a weak D match, TRBD2 (5 bases). The CDR3 runs 14 residues. V lost 5 bases to trimming and J lost 3 bases, with 14 bases between them. Per the germline V gene, CDR1 is LNHDA and CDR2 is SQIVND (reference sequence). CDR3 sequence reads: CASSRAGVDYEQYF. In nucleotides, the CDR3 is TGTGCCAGTAGTCGGGCGGGCGTGGACTACGAGCAGTACTTC. Full variable domain (rest looked up from reference TRBV19 and TRBJ2-7): DGGITQSPKYLFRKEGQNVTLSCEQNLNHDAMYWYRQDPGQGLRLIYYSQIVNDFQKGDIAEGYSVSREKKESFPLTVTSAQKNPTAFYLCASSRAGVDYEQYFGPGTRLTVT.

The rearrangement links TRBV30 to TRBJ1-5, with 8 nucleotides matching TRBD1. This CDR3 has 15 amino acids. Germline CDR1 GTSNPN, CDR2 SVGIG (reference sequence). J was trimmed by 5 bases and V by 4 bases; bases with no gene match: 10. CDR3 DNA sequence: TGTGCCTGGAACAGGGGGGGAATTGCGGATCAGCCCCAGCATTTT. It codes for CAWNRGGIADQPQHF.

The rearrangement uses TRBV5-1 and TRBJ2-2; D is unclear. V was clipped by 4 bases and J by 8 bases, with 15 bases between them. Looked up from germline, CDR1 is SGHRS and CDR2 is YFSETQ. This CDR3 comprises 14 residues. CDR3 bases: TGCGCCAGCAGCCAGGAATTCCCGGAGGGGGAGCTGTTTTTT. Amino acids: CASSQEFPEGELFF.

The chain joins TRBV7-6 to TRBJ2-7, with 11 bases that match TRBD2. V dropped 4 bases and J dropped 2; count of bases not matched to a gene: 4. The CDR3 extends over 15 amino acids. CDR1 SGHVS and CDR2 FNYEAQ come from the germline V gene. CDR3 in DNA: TGTGCCAGCAGCTCCGGGACTAGCGGTCCCTACGAGCAGTACTTC. It is translated as CASSSGTSGPYEQYF.

CDR3 sequence reads: CASSLVGSGSGGYEQYF. Written as DNA, the CDR3 is TGTGCCAGCAGCTTAGTCGGTAGCGGGAGCGGGGGTTACGAGCAGTACTTC. The chain combines TRBV7-3 with TRBJ2-7; 9 nucleotides align to TRBD2. Germline loops: CDR1 SGHTA, CDR2 FQGTGA. This CDR3 is 17 amino acids long. The V gene end was trimmed by 2 bases and the J gene end by 4 bases; junction bases not matched to a gene: 12.

This sequence joins TRBV6-5 and TRBJ1-1; D is unresolved. V was cut by 4 bases and J by 0 bases, with 6 bases left in between. This CDR3 contains 13 residues. Per germline, CDR1 MNHEY and CDR2 SVGAGI. The CDR3 DNA sequence: TGTGCCAGCAGTTCTTACCTGAACACTGAAGCTTTCTTT. Its protein is CASSSYLNTEAFF.

The chain links TRBV7-2 to TRBJ2-5; D may be TRBD2 (6 bases). V lost 5 bases and J 5 bases, leaving 12 bases between the germline ends. Germline CDR1 SGHTA, CDR2 FQGNSA. CDR3 length: 13 amino acids. This CDR3 reads CASSLGLFETQYF. The CDR3 DNA follows: TGTGCCAGCAGCCTAGGACTATTCGAGACCCAGTACTTC.

Here the CDR3 reads CASSLRLEQGDTQYF. The CDR3 coding sequence is TGCGCCAGCAGCCTCAGACTAGAGCAGGGAGATACGCAGTATTTT. The chain couples TRBV4-3 to TRBJ2-3; perhaps TRBD2 as D (6 bases). This CDR3 spans 15 amino acids. V was clipped by 4 bases and J by 5 bases, with 16 bases between them. The germline V gene encodes CDR1 LGHNA and CDR2 YSLEER.